These 3 T cell receptor beta chains were sequenced from one sample in a study of T cells in Graves' hyperthyroidism and ophthalmopathy. Regions amplified from RNA transcripts were the TCR beta CDR3 regions. Initially, a first-round RT-PCR of the TCR CDR3 employed the HTBI primer set. TCRdb passed the multiplex PCR reads through MiXCR, listing each CDR3 protein once. The sample lists under 250,000 distinct CDR3 sequences, approximately 25% occurring once. Material: blood. The receptors derive from a woman aged 35 to 49 with Graves' ophthalmopathy.

The chain links TRBV10-2 to TRBJ2-5, with 7 bases identical to TRBD1. The CDR3 is 12 residues long. Unmatched junction bases numbered 5, after V lost 4 bases and J lost 9 bases. CDR1 is WSHSY, CDR2 SAAADI, per germline. The CDR3 bases are TGCGCCAGCAGTGTCTCCCAGGGGGCCCAGTACTTC. Translating it yields CASSVSQGAQYF.

The chain joins TRBV6-1 to TRBJ1-1; no firm D call. V lost 6 bases to trimming and J lost 5 bases, with 16 bases between them. The CDR3 has 14 amino acids. CDR1 is MNHNS, CDR2 SASEGT, per germline. DNA of the CDR3: TGTGCCAGCAGATCGGCGGGTAGGGAAACTGAAGCTTTCTTT. Protein sequence: CASRSAGRETEAFF.

This clonotype was recorded at least ten times. The chain joins TRBV4-2 to TRBJ2-4; D call uncertain. The CDR3 totals 15 residues. The germline V gene encodes CDR1 LGHNA and CDR2 YNFKEQ. Trimming left V 0 bases short and J 5 bases short, with 11 bases between. The CDR3 DNA follows: TGTGCCAGCAGCCAAGATTACAGAACCCAAAACATTCAGTACTTC. Translated: CASSQDYRTQNIQYF.